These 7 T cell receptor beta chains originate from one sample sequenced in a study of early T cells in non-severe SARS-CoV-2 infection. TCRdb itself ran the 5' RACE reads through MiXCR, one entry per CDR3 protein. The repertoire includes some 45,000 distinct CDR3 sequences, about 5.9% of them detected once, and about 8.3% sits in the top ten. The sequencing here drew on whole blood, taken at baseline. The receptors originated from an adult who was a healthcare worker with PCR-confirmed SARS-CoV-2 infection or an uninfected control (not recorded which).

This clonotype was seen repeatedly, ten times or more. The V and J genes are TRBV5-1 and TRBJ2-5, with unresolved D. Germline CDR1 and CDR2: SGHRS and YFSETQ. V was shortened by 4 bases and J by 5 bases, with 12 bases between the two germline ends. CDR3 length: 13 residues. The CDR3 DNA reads TGCGCCAGCAGCCTCCCCGGTAGGGAGACCCAGTACTTC. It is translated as CASSLPGRETQYF.

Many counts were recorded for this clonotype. The CDR3 reads CASSQGPSGGSKTQYF. Here the CDR3 DNA reads TGTGCCAGCAGCCAAGGGCCTAGCGGGGGGTCGAAGACCCAGTACTTC. The V and J genes are TRBV3-1 and TRBJ2-5; 11 bases line up with TRBD2. CDR1 and CDR2 from the germline V gene are LGHDT and YNNKEL (reference sequence). The trim removed 1 base at V and 6 bases at J, leaving 7 bases unmatched. The CDR3 length is 16 residues.

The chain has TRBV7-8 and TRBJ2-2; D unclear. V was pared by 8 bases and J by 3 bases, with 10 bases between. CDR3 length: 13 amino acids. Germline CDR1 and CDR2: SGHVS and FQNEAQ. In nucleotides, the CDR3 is TGTGCCAGCGCCGGGCAATACACCGGGGAGCTGTTTTTT. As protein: CASAGQYTGELFF. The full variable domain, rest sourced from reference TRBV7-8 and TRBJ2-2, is GAGVSQSPRYKVAKRGQDVALRCDPISGHVSLFWYQQALGQGPEFLTYFQNEAQLDKSGLPSDRFFAERPEGSVSTLKIQRTQQEDSAVYLCASAGQYTGELFFGEGSRLTVL.

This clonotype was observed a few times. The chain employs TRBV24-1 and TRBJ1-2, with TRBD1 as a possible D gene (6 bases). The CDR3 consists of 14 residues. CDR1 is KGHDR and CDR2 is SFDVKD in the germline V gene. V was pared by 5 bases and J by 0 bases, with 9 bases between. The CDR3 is CATSGQGTNYGYTF. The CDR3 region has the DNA TGTGCCACCAGTGGCCAGGGGACTAACTATGGCTACACCTTC.

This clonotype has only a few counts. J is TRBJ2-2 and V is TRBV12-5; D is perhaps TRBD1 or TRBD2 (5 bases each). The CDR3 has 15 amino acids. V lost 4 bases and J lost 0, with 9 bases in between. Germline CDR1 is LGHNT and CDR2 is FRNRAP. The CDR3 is CASGSGTSNTGELFF. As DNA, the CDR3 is TGTGCTAGTGGTTCGGGGACCTCGAACACCGGGGAGCTGTTTTTT.

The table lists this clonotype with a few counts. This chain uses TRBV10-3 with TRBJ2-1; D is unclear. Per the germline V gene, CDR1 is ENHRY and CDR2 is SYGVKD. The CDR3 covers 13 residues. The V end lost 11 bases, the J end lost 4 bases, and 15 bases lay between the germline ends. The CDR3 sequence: CASNTEQYNEQFF. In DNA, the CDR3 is TGTGCCTCCAACACCGAACAATACAATGAGCAGTTCTTC.

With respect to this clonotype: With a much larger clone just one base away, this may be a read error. CDR3 sequence: CASSLATLGQETQYF. In DNA form, the CDR3 reads TGTGCCAGCAGTTTGGCGACTTTAGGACAAGAGACCCAGTACTTC. This chain links TRBV6-2 or TRBV6-3 with TRBJ2-5; D uncertain. The CDR3 extends over 15 amino acids. The V and J ends lost 4 bases and 2 bases respectively, with 14 bases between them. Germline lookup yields CDR1 MNHEY and CDR2 SVGEGT.